The 18 T cell receptor beta chains given below trace back to one sample, sequenced in a study of tumor and adjacent non-tumor tissue in lung cancer. Three rounds of nested PCR, following a modified ARM-PCR protocol, produced the TCRbeta library. TCRdb used MiXCR to reprocess the multiplex PCR reads, holding one entry per CDR3 protein. The sample lists approximately 140,000 distinct CDR3 sequences, 60% to 70% occurring once. The template was RNA from unsorted bulk tissue. Sample: lung tumor tissue. Receptor source: a man in his 60s with small cell lung cancer.

In regard to this clonotype: A much larger clone lies one base from this, so it may be a read error. The chain has TRBV2 and TRBJ2-3; D might be TRBD1 or TRBD2, each matching 5 bases. The CDR3 length is 14 residues. With 7 bases removed from V and 2 bases from J, the gap between germline ends came to 13 bases. The V gene's germline CDR1 is SNHLY and CDR2 FYNNEI. CDR3 sequence: CASISRGSTDTQYF. The CDR3 DNA sequence: TGTGCCAGCATTTCCCGGGGCTCCACAGATACGCAGTATTTT.

The sample holds many counts of this clonotype. This chain joins TRBV20-1 and TRBJ2-1; D might be TRBD2 (6 bases). The V end lost 4 bases, the J end lost 7 bases, and 23 bases lay between the germline ends. This CDR3 is built from 16 residues. Germline V gene sequence: CDR1 DFQATT, CDR2 SNEGSKA (reference sequence). The CDR3: CSAISRLGPGRNEQFF. The CDR3 nucleotides read TGCAGTGCTATTTCTCGCCTCGGGCCGGGGAGGAATGAGCAGTTCTTC.

This clonotype was seen a handful of times. This clone may be a read error of a much larger clone one base away. The chain uses TRBV20-1 and TRBJ2-3, with TRBD2 matching 8 bases. The CDR3 runs 15 residues. Germline V CDR1 and CDR2: DFQATT, SNEGSKA (reference sequence). J lost 6 bases, V lost 1 base, and 9 bases had no gene match. The CDR3: CSARVSGGRFDTQYF. CDR3 DNA: TGCAGTGCTAGAGTCAGCGGGGGCCGCTTTGATACGCAGTATTTT.

This clonotype came up many times. The chain couples TRBV20-1 to TRBJ2-1, with TRBD2 matching over 8 bases. This CDR3 is built from 13 residues. CDR1 DFQATT and CDR2 SNEGSKA come from the germline V gene (reference sequence). The junction had 10 bases not matched to a gene; V was cut back by 5 bases and J by 10 bases. The CDR3, as DNA: TGCAGTGCTTTTATTAGCGGGAAGGGCGAGCAGTTCTTC. Encoded protein: CSAFISGKGEQFF.

Points on this clonotype: A junction end diverges from the germline sequence, so it may reflect a read error. V and J are TRBV4-2 and TRBJ1-4; 7 bases are a match to TRBD1. Germline CDR1 reads LGHNA; CDR2 reads YNFKEQ. The CDR3 runs to 16 residues. The CDR3 protein is CPSIQEGDREYEKLFF. CDR3 DNA sequence: TGTCCCAGCATCCAAGAAGGTGACAGGGAGTATGAAAAACTGTTTTTT.

As regards this clonotype: The conserved phenylalanine or tryptophan normally closing the CDR3 is absent here, so this likely arose from a read error. The CDR3 region has the DNA TGTGCCAGCAGTGAAGGTAGCGGGAGATTGACAGATACGCAGTATGTT. Translated, it gives CASSEGSGRLTDTQYV. The V call is TRBV2, the J call TRBJ2-3; the match to TRBD2 covers 9 bases. Per germline, CDR1 SNHLY and CDR2 FYNNEI. This CDR3 comprises 16 residues. V shed 1 base, J shed 3 bases, and the junction held 5 bases outside the gene matches.

The chain is built from TRBV20-1 and TRBJ2-1; 7 nucleotides match TRBD2. The CDR3 loop spans 16 amino acids. The V segment lost 1 base and the J segment 8 bases; nucleotides outside the gene matches: 14. The germline gives CDR1 DFQATT, CDR2 SNEGSKA (reference sequence). CDR3 protein: CSARVRRAGVLDEQFF. The DNA of the CDR3 is TGCAGTGCTAGAGTTCGGAGGGCGGGAGTGCTCGATGAGCAGTTCTTC.

This clonotype was seen at least ten times. The CDR3 bases are TGCAGCGCCAAGAAGGGGGCAGAGACCCAGTACTTC. Its protein product is CSAKKGAETQYF. The V and J genes are TRBV29-1 and TRBJ2-5, with 7 bases that match TRBD1. Germline V gene lookup returns CDR1 SQVTM and CDR2 ANQGSEA. V lost 7 bases and J lost 4; bases outside the gene matches: 6. The CDR3 covers 12 residues.

Comments on this clonotype: A read error may explain this, as a much larger clone is one base away. The chain recombines TRBV5-4 with TRBJ2-3; 8 nucleotides align to TRBD2. CDR3 length equals 15 residues. Germline-derived CDR1 and CDR2 are SGHNT and YYREEE (reference sequence). The CDR3 is CASSSGLAGTNTQYF. CDR3 in DNA: TGTGCCAGCAGCTCGGGCCTAGCGGGCACAAATACGCAGTATTTT.

This clonotype appeared a few times. This chain uses TRBV15 with TRBJ2-7; maybe TRBD2 (5 bases). Trimming stripped 3 bases from V and 0 bases from J, with 9 bases between. The CDR3 sequence is 14 residues long. The germline V gene has CDR1 LNHNV and CDR2 YYDKDF (reference sequence). The CDR3 loop is CATSSDYYSYEQYF. CDR3 in DNA: TGTGCCACCAGCAGTGACTACTACTCCTACGAGCAGTACTTC.

The chain joins TRBV6-5 to TRBJ1-4, with D uncertain. This CDR3 region has 14 residues. V was shortened by 8 bases and J by 0 bases, with 10 bases between the two germline ends. The germline gives CDR1 MNHEY, CDR2 SVGAGI. As DNA, the CDR3 is TGTGCCAGCGGCCAGGCCGCAACTAATGAAAAACTGTTTTTT. This translates into CASGQAATNEKLFF.

As to this clonotype: A clone one base away is much larger, so this may be a read error. The rearrangement links TRBV6-2 or TRBV6-3 to TRBJ2-5; possibly TRBD1 for D (5 bases). The CDR3 contains 13 residues. Germline CDR1 is MNHEY and CDR2 is SVGEGT. CDR3 residues: CASSRQYQETKYF. CDR3 coding DNA: TGTGCCAGCAGTCGACAGTACCAAGAGACCAAGTACTTC.

This clonotype was picked up a small number of times. The genes are TRBV6-5 and TRBJ1-1; D not resolved. The CDR3 loop spans 14 amino acids. The V end lost 3 bases, the J end lost 4 bases, and 12 bases lay between the germline ends. In germline, CDR1 is MNHEY, CDR2 SVGAGI. The CDR3 sequence is CASSYKGGFTEAFF. CDR3 sequence (DNA): TGTGCCAGCAGTTATAAGGGCGGTTTCACTGAAGCTTTCTTT.

Worth noting for this clonotype: The junction shows a germline mismatch at one end, possibly a read error. The chain links TRBV5-1 to TRBJ2-7; D gene ambiguous. CDR3 length equals 13 residues. The germline V gene has CDR1 SGHRS and CDR2 YFSETQ. The CDR3 protein is CASKDTRNSPLHF. DNA for the CDR3: TGCGCCAGCAAAGACACGAGGAATTCACCCCTCCACTTC.

This clonotype was counted a single time. With a much larger clone just one base away, this may be a read error. V gene TRBV20-1 combines with J gene TRBJ2-4, with D possibly matching TRBD2 (6 bases). In germline, CDR1 is DFQATT, CDR2 SNEGSKA (reference sequence). This CDR3 is built from 17 residues. In DNA form, the CDR3 reads TGCAGTGGCACCACCCCCGGAGCGGGCTTAGCCAAAAACATTCAGAACTTC. It is translated as CSGTTPGAGLAKNIQNF.

With regard to this clonotype: In this CDR3 the conserved last residue, phenylalanine or tryptophan, is missing, so a read error is likely. Because the CDR3's place on the DNA is in doubt, the DNA is left out and the CDR3 is given as listed by TCRdb. The chain joins TRBV11-3 to TRBJ2-1; the table's D call TRBD1 went unverified against the DNA. The CDR3 length equals 24 residues, ends included. CDR1 and CDR2 from the germline V gene are SGHNT and YENEEA. CDR3 in amino acids: CASSPGFPSYSGTGVPTSYNERFS.

This clonotype was counted once. One base away lies a much larger clone, so this may be a sequencing read error. The chain employs TRBV29-1 and TRBJ2-5; TRBD2 matches at 7 bases. Germline V gives CDR1 SQVTM, CDR2 ANQGSEA. With 3 bases clipped from V and 2 bases from J, the junction kept 9 bases outside the gene matches. This CDR3 region has 15 residues. The CDR3 DNA follows: TGCAGCGTTGAGGGTCAGCGGGGTTGGCAAGAGACCCAGTACTTC. It codes for CSVEGQRGWQETQYF.

As to this clonotype: A read error is possible here, since a much larger clone lies one base away. The J gene is TRBJ1-1, the V gene TRBV29-1; D ambiguous. The germline V gene has CDR1 SQVTM and CDR2 ANQGSEA. The CDR3 runs 10 residues. CDR3 sequence reads: CSASETEALF. In DNA, the CDR3 is TGCAGCGCGTCGGAGACTGAAGCTTTGTTT.